These 28 T cell receptor beta chains were all obtained from the same sample, sequenced in a study of T cell responses to AZD1222 COVID-19 vaccine. The data were produced by immunoSEQ multiplex PCR, yet TCRdb's version contains in-frame clones alone and is incomplete. The table records about 120,000 clones, roughly 84% of them present only once. The sequenced sample was peripheral blood, obtained on day 0 of AZD1222 vaccination. These receptors all come from an adult in good health.

The rearrangement joins TRBV14 to TRBJ2-2; 8 bases match TRBD1. CDR1 is SGHDN and CDR2 is FVKESK in the germline V gene. With V trimmed by 4 bases and J by 6 bases, 10 bases remained unmatched. The CDR3 covers 16 residues. Here the CDR3 reads CASSREQGALAGELFF. The CDR3 region has the DNA TGTGCCAGCAGCCGGGAGCAGGGGGCGTTGGCCGGGGAGCTGTTTTTT.

CDR3 loop: CARLTGPYGYTF. DNA of the CDR3: TGTGCCAGATTGACAGGGCCTTATGGCTACACCTTC. The V and J genes are TRBV19 and TRBJ1-2; 7 nucleotides line up with TRBD1. CDR1 is LNHDA, CDR2 SQIVND, per germline (reference sequence). CDR3 length: 12 residues. Losses at the gene ends were 9 bases for V and 5 bases for J; bases not matched to a gene: 6.

This sequence joins TRBV2 and TRBJ1-4, with D possibly TRBD1 on 6 matching bases. Germline-derived CDR1 and CDR2 are SNHLY and FYNNEI. The CDR3 is made up of 14 amino acids. V was cut by 4 bases and J by 6 bases, with 12 bases left in between. The CDR3 DNA follows: TGTGCCAGCAGTGCTGGGCAGGGGTATGAAAAACTGTTTTTT. This gives the protein CASSAGQGYEKLFF.

This clone has only a few counts. This chain connects TRBV11-2 to TRBJ1-2; D gene uncertain. The germline V and J ends were trimmed by 4 bases and 6 bases, with 15 bases remaining between them. Germline V gene data show CDR1 as SGHAT and CDR2 as FQNNGV. There are 14 residues in the CDR3. DNA for the CDR3: TGTGCCAGCAGCTCACTGAGGATTTTTGATGGCTACACCTTC. It encodes CASSSLRIFDGYTF.

The chain recombines TRBV5-1 with TRBJ2-7; unclear D gene. CDR3 size: 14 residues. The V gene's germline CDR1 is SGHRS and CDR2 YFSETQ. Trimming took 4 bases from V and 3 from J, leaving 14 bases between them. The CDR3 DNA sequence: TGCGCCAGCAGCCCAACCAGGACGCTCTACGAGCAGTACTTC. Amino acid sequence: CASSPTRTLYEQYF.

The chain joins TRBV30 to TRBJ2-7; TRBD1 is a possible D gene (6 bases). V was cut by 2 bases and J by 1 base, with 12 bases left in between. Germline lookup yields CDR1 GTSNPN and CDR2 SVGIG (reference sequence). This CDR3 has 14 residues. The CDR3 region is CAWSRQGSSYEQYF. Here the CDR3 DNA reads TGTGCCTGGAGTCGCCAGGGGTCGTCCTACGAGCAGTACTTC.

The chain carries TRBV28 and TRBJ1-3; D gene uncertain. Germline V gene sequence: CDR1 MDHEN, CDR2 SYDVKM. The V gene lost 7 bases and the J gene lost 3 bases, with 13 bases spanning the gap. This CDR3 is built from 14 residues. The CDR3 bases are TGTGCCAGCACCCCCCCTGTGGGTGGAAACACCATATATTTT. It specifies CASTPPVGGNTIYF.

The rearrangement uses TRBV27 and TRBJ2-5; the D call may be TRBD1 or TRBD2 (5 bases each). The V end was cut by 2 bases, the J end by 10 bases, with 14 bases between. Looked up from germline, CDR1 is MNHEY and CDR2 is SMNVEV (reference sequence). The CDR3 spans 13 residues. The DNA of the CDR3 is TGTGCCAGCAGTTTAGGGGCCCGTAGCGACCAGTACTTC. Amino acids: CASSLGARSDQYF.

This chain's CDR3 is CASSPGGSPSYNEQFF. The CDR3 DNA reads TGTGCCAGCAGCCCCGGAGGGTCTCCTTCCTACAATGAGCAGTTCTTC. V and J are TRBV7-9 and TRBJ2-1, with a tentative D call TRBD2 (6 bases). The CDR3 loop spans 16 amino acids. With 5 bases removed from V and 1 base from J, the gap between germline ends came to 15 bases. Germline values: CDR1 SEHNR, CDR2 FQNEAQ (reference sequence).

Notes on this clone: Distinct nucleotide sequences in the sample also encode this CDR3. The chain recombines TRBV12-3 or TRBV12-4 with TRBJ1-5; D is ambiguous. This CDR3 is 13 amino acids long. V lost 6 bases to trimming and J lost 1 base, with 7 bases between them. CDR3 protein: CASRSGSNQPQHF. The CDR3 DNA reads TGTGCCAGCAGGTCGGGGAGCAATCAGCCCCAGCATTTT.

The chain couples TRBV11-2 to TRBJ2-5, with a weak D call TRBD2 (6 bases). Germline assignment: CDR1 SGHAT and CDR2 FQNNGV. V shed 1 base and J shed 4 bases, with 10 bases lying between them. The CDR3 runs 14 residues. The DNA of the CDR3 is TGTGCCAGCAGCTTAGTCGGGGGTAGAGAGACCCAGTACTTC. It codes for CASSLVGGRETQYF.

The chain couples TRBV5-5 to TRBJ1-5; the match to TRBD1 covers 9 bases. From germline, CDR1 is SGHKS and CDR2 YYEKEE (reference sequence). The CDR3 is made up of 16 amino acids. V shed 0 bases, J shed 7 bases, and the junction held 8 bases outside the gene matches. The CDR3 DNA is TGTGCCAGCAGCTTGGGAATAACAGGGGGCGGGCAGCCCCAGCATTTT. Its protein is CASSLGITGGGQPQHF.

The V gene is TRBV15, the J gene TRBJ1-5; no reliable D call. Germline CDR1 reads LNHNV; CDR2 reads YYDKDF (reference sequence). Trimming took off 0 bases at V and 2 bases at J, with 8 bases between the two ends. The CDR3 runs 15 residues. CDR3 sequence reads: CATSRDRQRNQPQHF. For the CDR3, the DNA is TGTGCCACCAGCAGAGACCGACAACGCAATCAGCCCCAGCATTTT.

The chain has TRBV6-2 or TRBV6-3 and TRBJ2-7; weak D call: TRBD1 (6 bases). This CDR3 comprises 15 residues. Between the trimmed V and J ends, which lost 0 bases and 3 bases, there was a span of 12 bases. Germline V gives CDR1 MNHEY, CDR2 SVGEGT. CDR3 loop: CASSYSQGTNYEQYF. The CDR3 DNA reads TGTGCCAGCAGTTACTCGCAGGGGACCAACTACGAGCAGTACTTC.

This clone was seen a single time. This chain joins TRBV2 and TRBJ2-4; 7 bases align to TRBD2. Germline V CDR1 and CDR2: SNHLY, FYNNEI. Trimming took 7 bases from V and 9 from J; bases not matched to a gene: 6. The CDR3 contains 12 residues. The CDR3 region has the DNA TGTGCCAGCACTGGACTAGGCCCCATTCAGTACTTC. Protein sequence: CASTGLGPIQYF.

The chain links TRBV7-6 to TRBJ2-5; 8 nucleotides agree with TRBD1. The CDR3 length is 15 residues. With V trimmed by 4 bases and J by 4 bases, 8 bases remained unmatched. Germline CDR1 reads SGHVS; CDR2 reads FNYEAQ. CDR3 nucleotide sequence: TGTGCCAGCAGCTCCTGGGACAGGAGGGGAGAGACCCAGTACTTC. Its translation is CASSSWDRRGETQYF. The complete variable domain, with remaining parts taken from reference TRBV7-6 and TRBJ2-5, reads GAGVSQSPRYKVTKRGQDVALRCDPISGHVSLYWYRQALGQGPEFLTYFNYEAQQDKSGLPNDRFSAERPEGSISTLTIQRTEQRDSAMYRCASSSWDRRGETQYFGPGTRLLVL.

J is TRBJ1-3 and V is TRBV2; a possible D gene is TRBD1 (6 bases). V was trimmed by 9 bases and J by 6 bases, leaving 18 bases between them. In germline, CDR1 is SNHLY, CDR2 FYNNEI. This CDR3 contains 14 residues. Here the CDR3 DNA reads TGTGCCAGGTCCGGGACAACATCCTCAAACACCATATATTTT. Its translation is CARSGTTSSNTIYF.

The rearrangement joins TRBV30 to TRBJ1-1; no firm D call. V gave up 4 bases and J gave up 2 bases, with 11 bases separating them. Germline V gene data show CDR1 as GTSNPN and CDR2 as SVGIG (reference sequence). CDR3 size: 13 residues. The CDR3 loop reads CAWTLDLNTEAFF. The CDR3 DNA is TGTGCCTGGACCCTTGACCTAAACACTGAAGCTTTCTTT.

V and J are TRBV5-6 and TRBJ2-5, with TRBD2 identical over 10 bases. The germline V gene encodes CDR1 SGHDT and CDR2 YYEEEE. The CDR3 is 15 residues long. Germline trimming cut 2 bases from V and 3 bases from J; bases unmatched to any gene: 4. The CDR3 region is CASSFSGGAEETQYF. CDR3 sequence (DNA): TGTGCCAGCAGCTTCAGCGGGGGGGCAGAAGAGACCCAGTACTTC.

This chain links TRBV3-1 (or the pseudogene TRBV3-2) with TRBJ1-1; D is undetermined. Trimming left V 4 bases short and J 1 base short, with 10 bases between. The length of the CDR3 is 14 residues. Germline V gene sequence: CDR1 LGHDT, CDR2 YNNKEL (reference sequence). This chain's CDR3 is CASSPGQRNTEAFF. The CDR3 region has the DNA TGTGCCAGCAGCCCCGGGCAGAGGAACACTGAAGCTTTCTTT.

This chain links TRBV27 with TRBJ2-1; 7 bases line up with TRBD2. V dropped 3 bases and J dropped 4; count of bases not matched to a gene: 9. Looked up from germline, CDR1 is MNHEY and CDR2 is SMNVEV (reference sequence). CDR3 size: 16 residues. CDR3 protein: CASSFSSGEKYNEQFF. CDR3 DNA sequence: TGTGCCAGCAGTTTCTCGAGCGGGGAGAAATACAATGAGCAGTTCTTC.

The chain combines TRBV14 with TRBJ1-2; 7 positions match TRBD1. After removal of 4 bases from V and 6 bases from J, the junction contained 5 bases not matched to a gene. This CDR3 region has 13 residues. The germline gives CDR1 SGHDN, CDR2 FVKESK. CDR3 protein: CASSLQGNDGYTF. Here the CDR3 DNA reads TGTGCCAGCAGCCTACAGGGGAATGATGGCTACACCTTC.

This chain joins TRBV10-3 and TRBJ2-2; D is possibly TRBD2 (6 bases). Trimming removed 4 bases at V and 6 bases at J, with 15 bases between. CDR1 ENHRY and CDR2 SYGVKD come from the germline V gene. This CDR3 is built from 15 residues. CDR3 nucleotide sequence: TGTGCCATCAGTGTCGGGGCAGGGACTTCCGGGGAGCTGTTTTTT. It codes for CAISVGAGTSGELFF.

The chain is built from TRBV6-1 and TRBJ1-5; 8 bases line up with TRBD1. V gave up 2 bases and J gave up 5 bases; unmatched junction bases: 8. Germline CDR1 MNHNS, CDR2 SASEGT. The CDR3 is 16 amino acids. The CDR3, as DNA: TGTGCCAGCAGTGAAAATCCGGACAGGGAGGATCAGCCCCAGCATTTT. As protein: CASSENPDREDQPQHF.

The chain combines TRBV11-2 with TRBJ2-7, with D perhaps TRBD1 (6 bases). Germline assignment: CDR1 SGHAT and CDR2 FQNNGV. The V end lost 5 bases, the J end lost 4 bases, and 21 bases lay between the germline ends. There are 16 residues in the CDR3. This CDR3 is CASSHGQDSHPYEQYF. The CDR3 DNA reads TGTGCCAGCAGCCACGGGCAGGACAGTCACCCTTACGAGCAGTACTTC.

This clone appeared a single time. The chain recombines TRBV3-1 (or the pseudogene TRBV3-2) with TRBJ1-1; D possibly corresponds to TRBD1 (5 bases). CDR3 size: 13 residues. V was cut by 0 bases and J by 10 bases, with 12 bases left in between. CDR1 and CDR2 (germline): LGHDT, YNNKEL (reference sequence). For the CDR3, the DNA is TGTGCCAGCAGCCAAGATAAGGGGAGAGGAGCTTTCTTT. Its protein product is CASSQDKGRGAFF.

The genes are TRBV27 and TRBJ2-2, with D unresolved. In germline, CDR1 is MNHEY, CDR2 SMNVEV (reference sequence). Deletions cut 2 bases from V and 4 bases from J, with 8 bases between. The CDR3 is made up of 14 amino acids. The DNA of the CDR3 is TGTGCCAGCAGTTTACGGCTGACCACCGGGGAGCTGTTTTTT. Its translation: CASSLRLTTGELFF.

The chain joins TRBV5-1 to TRBJ2-1; D is undetermined. The CDR3 extends over 14 amino acids. Germline assignment: CDR1 SGHRS and CDR2 YFSETQ. V lost 3 bases to trimming and J lost 1 base, with 8 bases between them. CDR3 loop: CASSSRASYNEQFF. The CDR3 nucleotides are TGCGCCAGCAGCTCAAGGGCTTCCTACAATGAGCAGTTCTTC.